These 10 T cell receptor beta chains were all obtained from the same sample, sequenced in a study of T cell responses to AZD1222 COVID-19 vaccine. Here immunoSEQ multiplex PCR was the method, and the copy in TCRdb shows in-frame clones only, minus some. The profile shows 100,000 to 150,000 clones, roughly nine tenths of them singletons. The specimen was peripheral blood, collected on day 0 of AZD1222 vaccination. The source is an adult in good health.

V is TRBV2 and J is TRBJ2-1; a possible D gene is TRBD1 (6 bases). V was cut by 5 bases and J by 7 bases, with 18 bases left in between. Germline loops: CDR1 SNHLY, CDR2 FYNNEI. This CDR3 has 15 residues. CDR3 sequence (DNA): TGTGCCAGCAGTCGCAGGGGAACCACGGGGAATGAGCAGTTCTTC. This codes for CASSRRGTTGNEQFF. The full variable domain, in which reference TRBV2 and TRBJ2-1 provide the parts outside the CDR3, is EPEVTQTPSHQVTQMGQEVILRCVPISNHLYFYWYRQILGQKVEFLVSFYNNEISEKSEIFDDQFSVERPDGSNFTLKIRSTKLEDSAMYFCASSRRGTTGNEQFFGPGTRLTVL.

The chain carries TRBV11-2 and TRBJ1-4, with a possible D match to TRBD1 (6 bases). Germline CDR1 reads SGHAT; CDR2 reads FQNNGV. The V end was cut by 1 base, the J end by 0 bases, with 15 bases between. The CDR3 totals 18 residues. In DNA form, the CDR3 reads TGTGCCAGCAGCTTAGCAAGGAGGGGGGAGGCAACTAATGAAAAACTGTTTTTT. This encodes CASSLARRGEATNEKLFF. The variable domain in full, completed from reference TRBV11-2 and TRBJ1-4, reads EAGVAQSPRYKIIEKRQSVAFWCNPISGHATLYWYQQILGQGPKLLIQFQNNGVVDDSQLPKDRFSAERLKGVDSTLKIQPAKLEDSAVYLCASSLARRGEATNEKLFFGSGTQLSVL.

The genes are TRBV7-6 and TRBJ2-7; D not resolved. The CDR3 loop spans 15 amino acids. The ends were cut back, 1 base at V and 1 base at J, with 11 bases in the middle. The germline CDR1 and CDR2 sequences are SGHVS and FNYEAQ. CDR3 loop: CASSLGGFESYEQYF. CDR3 in DNA: TGTGCCAGCAGCTTAGGGGGATTCGAGTCCTACGAGCAGTACTTC.

This clone appeared once. The CDR3 reads CASSELQGYSPLHF. The CDR3 DNA follows: TGTGCCAGCAGTGAACTACAGGGGTATTCACCCCTCCACTTT. This sequence joins TRBV2 and TRBJ1-6; 7 bases map to TRBD1. CDR3 size: 14 residues. Germline V gives CDR1 SNHLY, CDR2 FYNNEI. J lost 8 bases, V lost 2 bases, and 3 bases had no gene match.

The chain uses TRBV18 and TRBJ2-5; 11 bases are shared with TRBD2. CDR3 length equals 16 residues. Trimming at V came to 5 bases and at J to 0 bases, leaving 5 bases not matched to a gene. Germline CDR1 and CDR2: KGHSH and LQKENI. The CDR3 here is CASSSETSGNQETQYF. CDR3 in DNA: TGTGCCAGCTCATCAGAGACTAGCGGGAACCAAGAGACCCAGTACTTC.

This chain uses TRBV9 with TRBJ2-1; 7 bases match TRBD1. The CDR3 has 16 residues. The V gene's germline CDR1 is SGDLS and CDR2 YYNGEE. The V gene end was trimmed by 0 bases and the J gene end by 7 bases; junction bases not matched to a gene: 10. CDR3 amino acids: CASSVGLWDSGNEQFF. The CDR3 DNA reads TGTGCCAGCAGCGTAGGATTGTGGGACAGCGGAAATGAGCAGTTCTTC.

The CDR3 DNA is TGTGCCAGCAGTTACGAGACCGGACTAGCGGGCAATGAGCAGTTCTTC. Its protein is CASSYETGLAGNEQFF. The chain combines TRBV6-6 with TRBJ2-1, with 11 bases that match TRBD2. V trimming: 2 bases; J trimming: 6 bases; junction bases outside the gene matches: 6. Germline-derived CDR1 and CDR2 are MNHNY and SVGAGI (reference sequence). The CDR3 contains 16 residues.

This clone was seen more than once but under ten times. The chain is built from TRBV29-1 and TRBJ2-5; TRBD1 or TRBD2 may be the D gene (5 bases each). This CDR3 has 14 amino acids. CDR1 is SQVTM, CDR2 ANQGSEA, per germline. Trimming shortened V by 6 bases and J by 3 bases, and 17 bases separated the two germline ends. In nucleotides, the CDR3 is TGCAGCGTCCCCATCGGTGGGGGAAAAGAGACCCAGTACTTC. The encoded protein is CSVPIGGGKETQYF.

The chain joins TRBV18 to TRBJ2-3, with D possibly matching TRBD2 (5 bases). Germline values: CDR1 KGHSH, CDR2 LQKENI. The CDR3 covers 14 residues. V lost 0 bases, J lost 5 bases, and 9 bases lay in between. DNA of the CDR3: TGTGCCAGCTCACCACCCCCCGCGGGAGATACGCAGTATTTT. As protein: CASSPPPAGDTQYF.

The sample holds a few counts of this clone. V usage is TRBV30 and J usage is TRBJ2-3, with 9 bases that match TRBD2. The CDR3 has 13 residues. Germline values: CDR1 GTSNPN, CDR2 SVGIG (reference sequence). Germline trimming cut 6 bases from V and 2 bases from J; bases unmatched to any gene: 3. The CDR3 DNA follows: TGTGCCTGTAGCGGGAGCGCCACAGATACGCAGTATTTT. Protein product: CACSGSATDTQYF.